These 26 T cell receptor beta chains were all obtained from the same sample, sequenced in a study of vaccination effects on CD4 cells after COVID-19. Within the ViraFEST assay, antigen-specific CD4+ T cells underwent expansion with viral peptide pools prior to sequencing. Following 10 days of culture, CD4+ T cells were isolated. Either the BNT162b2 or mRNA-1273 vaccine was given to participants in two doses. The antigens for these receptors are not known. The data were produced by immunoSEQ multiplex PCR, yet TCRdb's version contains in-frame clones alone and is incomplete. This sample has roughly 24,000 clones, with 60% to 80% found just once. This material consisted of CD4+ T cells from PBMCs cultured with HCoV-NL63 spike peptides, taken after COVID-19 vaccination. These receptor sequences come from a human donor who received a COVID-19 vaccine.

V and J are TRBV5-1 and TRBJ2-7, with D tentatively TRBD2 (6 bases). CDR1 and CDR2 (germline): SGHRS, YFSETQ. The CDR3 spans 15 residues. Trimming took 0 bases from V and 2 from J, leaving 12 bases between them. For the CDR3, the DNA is TGCGCCAGCAGCTTGGGTTTGGGGGGAGCCTACGAGCAGTACTTC. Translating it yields CASSLGLGGAYEQYF.

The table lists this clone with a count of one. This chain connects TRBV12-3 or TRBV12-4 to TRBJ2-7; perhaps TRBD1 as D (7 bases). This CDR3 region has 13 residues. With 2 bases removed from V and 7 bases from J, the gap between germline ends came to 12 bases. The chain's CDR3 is CASSLQGGVEQYF. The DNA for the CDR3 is TGTGCCAGCAGTTTACAGGGGGGAGTGGAGCAGTACTTC.

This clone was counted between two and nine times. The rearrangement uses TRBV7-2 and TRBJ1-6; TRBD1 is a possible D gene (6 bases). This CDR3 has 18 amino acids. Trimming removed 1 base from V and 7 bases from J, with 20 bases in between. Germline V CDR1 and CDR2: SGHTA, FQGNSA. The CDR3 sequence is CASSLETRATGSNSPLHF. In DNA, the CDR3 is TGTGCCAGCAGCTTAGAAACCCGAGCGACAGGTTCGAATTCACCCCTCCACTTT.

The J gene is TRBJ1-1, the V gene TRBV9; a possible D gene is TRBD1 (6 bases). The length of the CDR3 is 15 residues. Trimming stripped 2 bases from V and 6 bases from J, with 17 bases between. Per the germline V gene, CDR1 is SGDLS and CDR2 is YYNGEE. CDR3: CASSVRDKEIAEAFF. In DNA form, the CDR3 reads TGTGCCAGCAGCGTCCGGGACAAAGAGATCGCTGAAGCTTTCTTT. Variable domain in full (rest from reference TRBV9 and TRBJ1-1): DSGVTQTPKHLITATGQRVTLRCSPRSGDLSVYWYQQSLDQGLQFLIQYYNGEERAKGNILERFSAQQFPDLHSELNLSSLELGDSALYFCASSVRDKEIAEAFFGQGTRLTVV.

CDR3 sequence: CAWDYPPLHF. The CDR3 DNA sequence: TGTGCCTGGGACTATCCACCCCTCCACTTT. The chain carries TRBV30 and TRBJ1-6; D remains unclear. The CDR3 spans 10 residues. Germline V gives CDR1 GTSNPN, CDR2 SVGIG (reference sequence). V was cut by 5 bases and J by 11 bases, with 7 bases left in between.

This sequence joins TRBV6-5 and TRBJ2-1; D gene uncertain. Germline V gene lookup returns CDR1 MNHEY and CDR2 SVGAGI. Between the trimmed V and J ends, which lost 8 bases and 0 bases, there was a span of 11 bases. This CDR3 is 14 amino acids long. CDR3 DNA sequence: TGTGCCAGCTCTTCCACAAGCTCCTACAATGAGCAGTTCTTC. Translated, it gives CASSSTSSYNEQFF.

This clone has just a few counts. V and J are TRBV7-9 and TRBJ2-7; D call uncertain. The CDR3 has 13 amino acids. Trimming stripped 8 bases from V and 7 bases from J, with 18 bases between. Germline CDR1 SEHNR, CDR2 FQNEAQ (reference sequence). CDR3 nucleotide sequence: TGTGCCAGCTGTCATGCGACTGGCTGGGAGCAGTACTTC. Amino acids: CASCHATGWEQYF.

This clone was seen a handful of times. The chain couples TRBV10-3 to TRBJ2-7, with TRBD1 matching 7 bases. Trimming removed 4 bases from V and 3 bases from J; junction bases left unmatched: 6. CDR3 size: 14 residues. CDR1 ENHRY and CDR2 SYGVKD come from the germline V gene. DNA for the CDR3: TGTGCCATCAGTGGGGGGACAGTCGACTACGAGCAGTACTTC. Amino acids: CAISGGTVDYEQYF.

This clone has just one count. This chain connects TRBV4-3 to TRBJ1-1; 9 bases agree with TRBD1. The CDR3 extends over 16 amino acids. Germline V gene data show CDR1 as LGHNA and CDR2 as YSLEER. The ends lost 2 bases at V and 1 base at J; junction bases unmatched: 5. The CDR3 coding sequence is TGCGCCAGCAGCCAAACTCCGGGACAGGGGAACACTGAAGCTTTCTTT. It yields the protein CASSQTPGQGNTEAFF.

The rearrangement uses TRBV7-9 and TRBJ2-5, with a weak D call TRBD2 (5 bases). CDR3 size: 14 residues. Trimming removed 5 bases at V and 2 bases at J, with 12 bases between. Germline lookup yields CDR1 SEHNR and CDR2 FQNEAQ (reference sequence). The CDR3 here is CASSVAGKQETQYF. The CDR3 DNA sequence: TGTGCCAGCAGCGTGGCCGGGAAGCAAGAGACCCAGTACTTC.

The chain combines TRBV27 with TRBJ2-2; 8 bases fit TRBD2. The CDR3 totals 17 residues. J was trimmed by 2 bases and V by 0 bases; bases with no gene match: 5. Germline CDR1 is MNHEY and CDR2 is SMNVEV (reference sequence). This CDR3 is CASSLSWLAGNTGELFF. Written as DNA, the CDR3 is TGTGCCAGCAGTTTATCTTGGCTAGCGGGCAACACCGGGGAGCTGTTTTTT.

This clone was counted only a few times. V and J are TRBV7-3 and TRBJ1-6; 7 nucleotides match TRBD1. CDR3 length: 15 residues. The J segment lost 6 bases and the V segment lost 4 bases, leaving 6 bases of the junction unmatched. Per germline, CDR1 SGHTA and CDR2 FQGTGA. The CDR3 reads CASSSGTASNSPLHF. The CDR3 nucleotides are TGTGCCAGCAGCTCGGGGACAGCGAGTAATTCACCCCTCCACTTT.

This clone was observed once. CDR3 DNA: TGTGCCAGCAGTTTGGGGGGCGTCAATTCCTACGAGCAGTACTTC. This sequence encodes CASSLGGVNSYEQYF. This chain uses TRBV28 with TRBJ2-7, with D perhaps assigned TRBD1 or TRBD2 (6 bases each). The CDR3 has 15 residues. The ends were cut back, 3 bases at V and 1 base at J, with 13 bases in the middle. CDR1 is MDHEN, CDR2 SYDVKM, per germline. The entire variable domain, with the rest obtained from reference TRBV28 and TRBJ2-7, is as follows: DVKVTQSSRYLVKRTGEKVFLECVQDMDHENMFWYRQDPGLGLRLIYFSYDVKMKEKGDIPEGYSVSREKKERFSLILESASTNQTSMYLCASSLGGVNSYEQYFGPGTRLTVT.

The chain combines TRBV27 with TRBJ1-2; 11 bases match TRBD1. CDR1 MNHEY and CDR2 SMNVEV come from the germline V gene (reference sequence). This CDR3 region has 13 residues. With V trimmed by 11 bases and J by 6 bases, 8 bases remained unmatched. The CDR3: CAAGDRGAHGYTF. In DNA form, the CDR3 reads TGTGCCGCAGGGGACAGGGGGGCTCATGGCTACACCTTC.

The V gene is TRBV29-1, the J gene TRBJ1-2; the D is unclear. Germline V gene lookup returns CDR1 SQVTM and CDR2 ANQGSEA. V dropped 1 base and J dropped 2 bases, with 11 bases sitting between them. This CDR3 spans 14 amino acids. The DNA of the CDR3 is TGCAGCGTTGAAGGGCCCCAAATAAACTATGGCTACACCTTC. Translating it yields CSVEGPQINYGYTF.

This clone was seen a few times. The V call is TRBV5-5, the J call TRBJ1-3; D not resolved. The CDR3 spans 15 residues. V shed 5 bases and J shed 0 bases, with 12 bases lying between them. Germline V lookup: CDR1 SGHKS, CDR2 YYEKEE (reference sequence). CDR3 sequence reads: CASRKDTNSGNTIYF. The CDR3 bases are TGTGCCAGCAGAAAAGACACGAACTCTGGAAACACCATATATTTT.

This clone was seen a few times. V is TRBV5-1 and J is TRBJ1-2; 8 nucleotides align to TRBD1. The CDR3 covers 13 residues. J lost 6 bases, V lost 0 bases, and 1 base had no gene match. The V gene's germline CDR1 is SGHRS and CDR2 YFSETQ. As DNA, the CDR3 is TGCGCCAGCAGCTTGGGACAGGGGAATGGCTACACCTTC. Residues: CASSLGQGNGYTF.

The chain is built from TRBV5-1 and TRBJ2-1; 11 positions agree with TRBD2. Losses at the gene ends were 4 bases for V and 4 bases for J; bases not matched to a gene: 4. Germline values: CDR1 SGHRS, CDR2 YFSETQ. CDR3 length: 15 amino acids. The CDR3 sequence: CASSLGLAEYNEQFF. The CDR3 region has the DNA TGCGCCAGCAGCCTGGGACTAGCGGAGTACAATGAGCAGTTCTTC.

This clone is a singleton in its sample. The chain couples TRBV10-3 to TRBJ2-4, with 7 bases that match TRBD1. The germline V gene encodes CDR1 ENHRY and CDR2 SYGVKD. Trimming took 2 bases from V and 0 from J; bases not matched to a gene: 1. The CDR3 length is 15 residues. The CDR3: CAISEGTVAKNIQYF. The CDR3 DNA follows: TGTGCCATCAGTGAGGGGACAGTAGCCAAAAACATTCAGTACTTC.

As DNA, the CDR3 is TGCAGTGCTAGTCCAGGCTCCTACAATGAGCAGTTCTTC. Translation gives CSASPGSYNEQFF. This chain connects TRBV20-1 to TRBJ2-1, with no clear D. V lost 3 bases and J lost 0, with 6 bases in between. CDR3 length equals 13 residues. Germline V gives CDR1 DFQATT, CDR2 SNEGSKA (reference sequence).

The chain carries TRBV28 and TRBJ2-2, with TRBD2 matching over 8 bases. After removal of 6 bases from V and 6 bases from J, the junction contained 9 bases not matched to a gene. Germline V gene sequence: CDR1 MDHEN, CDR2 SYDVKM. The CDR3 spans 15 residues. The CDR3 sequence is CASRLSGMGAGELFF. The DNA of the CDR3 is TGTGCCAGCAGACTTAGCGGGATGGGGGCCGGGGAGCTGTTTTTT. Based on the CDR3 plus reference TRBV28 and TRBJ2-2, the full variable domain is DVKVTQSSRYLVKRTGEKVFLECVQDMDHENMFWYRQDPGLGLRLIYFSYDVKMKEKGDIPEGYSVSREKKERFSLILESASTNQTSMYLCASRLSGMGAGELFFGEGSRLTVL.

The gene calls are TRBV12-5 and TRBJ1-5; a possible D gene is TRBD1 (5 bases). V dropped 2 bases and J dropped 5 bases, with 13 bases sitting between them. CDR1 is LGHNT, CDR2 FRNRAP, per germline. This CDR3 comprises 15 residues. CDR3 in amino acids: CASGLFRDGYQPQHF. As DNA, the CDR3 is TGTGCTAGTGGTTTGTTCCGGGACGGTTATCAGCCCCAGCATTTT.

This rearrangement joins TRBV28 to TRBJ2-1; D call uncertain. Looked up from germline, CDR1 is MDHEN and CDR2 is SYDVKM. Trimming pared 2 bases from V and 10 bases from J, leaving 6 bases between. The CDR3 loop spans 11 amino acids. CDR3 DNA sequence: TGTGCCAGCAGTTTAGGTGGGGAGCAGTTCTTC. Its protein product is CASSLGGEQFF.

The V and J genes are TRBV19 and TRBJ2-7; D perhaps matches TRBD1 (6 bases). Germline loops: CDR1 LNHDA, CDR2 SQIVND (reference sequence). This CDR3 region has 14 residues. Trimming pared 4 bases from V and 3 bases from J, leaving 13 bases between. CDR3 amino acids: CASSRAQGNYEQYF. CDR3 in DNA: TGTGCCAGTAGTAGGGCACAGGGAAACTACGAGCAGTACTTC.

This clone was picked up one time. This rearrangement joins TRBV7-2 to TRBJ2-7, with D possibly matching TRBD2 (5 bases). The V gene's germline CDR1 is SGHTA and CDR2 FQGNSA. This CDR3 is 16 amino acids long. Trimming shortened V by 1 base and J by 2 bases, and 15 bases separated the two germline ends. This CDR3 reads CASSLDGPGTPYEQYF. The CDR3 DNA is TGTGCCAGCAGCTTAGATGGACCGGGAACCCCCTACGAGCAGTACTTC.

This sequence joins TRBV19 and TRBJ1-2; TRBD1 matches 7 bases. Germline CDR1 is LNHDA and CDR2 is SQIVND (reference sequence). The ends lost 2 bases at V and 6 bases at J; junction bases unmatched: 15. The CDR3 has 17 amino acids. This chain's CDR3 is CASSISPPQGLVHGYTF. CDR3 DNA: TGTGCCAGTAGTATATCCCCCCCACAGGGGCTGGTGCATGGCTACACCTTC. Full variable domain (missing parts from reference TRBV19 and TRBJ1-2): DGGITQSPKYLFRKEGQNVTLSCEQNLNHDAMYWYRQDPGQGLRLIYYSQIVNDFQKGDIAEGYSVSREKKESFPLTVTSAQKNPTAFYLCASSISPPQGLVHGYTFGSGTRLTVV.